This entry concerns a single TCR beta chain. Its antigen target is currently unknown. No per-base quality is available; no much larger clone lies one base away. This entry belongs to a study of blood T cells in healthy people across ages (dated by TCRdb to about 2015). Concerning the study at large: In model experiments, template switching captured about one uniquely barcoded TCR beta cDNA molecule for every two T cells. To track age-related changes in TCR beta repertoire diversity, the study relied on deep sequencing normalized with unique cDNA molecular identifiers. The donors were split into four age groups: young (average around 15 years), middle-aged (about 40), aged (roughly 65) and long-lived (approximately 80). To avoid experimental bias, donors of different ages were distributed randomly across sequencing lanes. Using the same blood draw, the study looked at two additional independent replicas of 1 million unique cDNA reads for two donors, one aged 18 to 30 and the other aged 80 or older. General conclusions and limits of the study: The CMV infection status of donors was not known, potentially confounding age-related changes in expanded clonotypes. Estimates of total diversity from one million sequenced T cells were regarded as lower bounds and underestimates. Compared with the aged group, the long-lived group had more naive CD4+ T cells, fewer expanded clones and increased TCR diversity, suggesting age selection. Observed TCR beta diversity per million T cells fell roughly linearly with age, and a significant reduction was already apparent by age roughly 40. Bulk unsorted PBMC profiling prevented conclusive comparison of naive and antigen-experienced compartments. There was a strong correlation between observed TCR beta diversity and the percentage of naive T cells measured by flow cytometry.

The donors were some 39 Caucasian individuals from Russia, aged roughly 6 to 95 years, who were systemically healthy. About 9.1 milliliters of peripheral blood were collected from each donor into EDTA-treated Vacutainer tubes. PBMCs were isolated by Ficoll-Paque density-gradient centrifugation, with at least 6.5 million obtained per sample. Trizol reagent was used to extract total RNA from PBMCs, with at least 6 micrograms per sample. The percentages of naive CD45RAhigh/CD27high T cells were determined by flow cytometry on a PBMC aliquot from every donor. From the cysteine up to the phenylalanine, the CDR3 has a length of 15 residues. Only the CDR3 region is kept as DNA, spanning 45 bases read in frame from base 1. CDR1 LGHNA and CDR2 YSLEER were looked up in the germline V gene. The library came from 5' RACE. Sequenced on an Illumina HiSeq 2500. A second PCR of 7 to 11 cycles was performed with a sample-barcoded 5' primer and a J-beta primer mix. Each TCR beta cDNA molecule received a unique molecular identifier from a template-switch 5' adaptor carrying 12 random nucleotides. Each sample yielded at least 2.5 million CDR3-containing paired-end reads. First-strand cDNA synthesis was performed from all RNA using the Mint cDNA synthesis kit, with priming by a TRBC-specific oligonucleotide. All cDNA was treated with uracil-DNA glycosylase and then went through a first 18-cycle PCR with the universal primers M1SS and BC2_uni_R. The authors' analysis ran thus. For normalization, 1 million high-quality reads, each with a distinct molecular identifier, were randomly selected from each sample. Instead of being binned into consensus sequences, reads with shared molecular identifiers were discarded. CDR3 identification, clonotype clustering and error correction used MiTCR with a Q25 quality threshold and the strictest error-elimination algorithm. A nonparametric unseen species model with Euler transformation was used to estimate lower-bound total TCR beta diversity. TCRdb's own reprocessing of the public reads used fastp at Q25 and MiXCR and kept productive beta chains. Rows with one shared CDR3 protein collapse into an entry with the most common genes and DNA. The V and J calls follow TCRdb's processing rather than the paper's. Counted in this sample were about 2 million distinct CDR3 sequences; roughly 52% of them appeared once. The ten top clones hold approximately 2.1% of the sample.

The rearrangement joined TRBV4-3 to TRBJ2-7, and 10 junctional nucleotides match TRBD2. The DNA end is more similar to TRBJ2-5, so the J call may be wrong. The sequence came from a woman aged 40 to 55 in good health. The sequencing sample was made of blood. The nucleotide sequence is TGCGCCAGCAACTATCAAAGCGGGGGGGCTGAGACCCAGTACTTC. Its protein reads: CASNYQSGGAETQYF.